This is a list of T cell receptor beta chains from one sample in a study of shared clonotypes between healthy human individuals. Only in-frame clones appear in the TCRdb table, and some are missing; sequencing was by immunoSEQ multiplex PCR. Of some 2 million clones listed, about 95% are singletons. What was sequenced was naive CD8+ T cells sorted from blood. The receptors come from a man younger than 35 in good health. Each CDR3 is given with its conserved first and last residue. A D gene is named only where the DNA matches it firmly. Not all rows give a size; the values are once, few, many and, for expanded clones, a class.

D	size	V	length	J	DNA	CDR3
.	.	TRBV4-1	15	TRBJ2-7	TGCGCCAGCAGCCAAGTTTTCGGAGGTGGAGACGAGCAGTACTTC	CASSQVFGGGDEQYF
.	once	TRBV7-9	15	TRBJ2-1	TGTGCCAGCAGCCGAACAGACACACTATACAATGAGCAGTTCTTC	CASSRTDTLYNEQFF
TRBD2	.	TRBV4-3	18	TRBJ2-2	TGCGCCAGCAGCGCCAGGCCACTAGCGGGAGAGGATGGCGGGGAGCTGTTTTTT	CASSARPLAGEDGGELFF
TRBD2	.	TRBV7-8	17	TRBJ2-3	TGTGCCAGCAGCTTAAAACTAGCGGGGGATAGCACAGATACGCAGTATTTT	CASSLKLAGDSTDTQYF
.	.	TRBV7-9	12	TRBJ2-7	TGTGCCAGCATGAAGGGGGGCTACGAGCAGTACTTC	CASMKGGYEQYF
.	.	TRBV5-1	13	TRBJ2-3	TGCGCCAGCAGCTTGGGTCCGGTGGATACGCAGTATTTT	CASSLGPVDTQYF
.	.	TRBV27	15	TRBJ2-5	TGTGCCAGCAGTACCAGGACTACTTACCAAGAGACCCAGTACTTC	CASSTRTTYQETQYF
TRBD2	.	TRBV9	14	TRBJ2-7	TGTGCCAGCAGCCAGGGAGGGCTGGCGTACGAGCAGTACTTC	CASSQGGLAYEQYF
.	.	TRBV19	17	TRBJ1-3	TGTGCCAGTAGTATAGGAACACCCAACCCCTCGGGAAACACCATATATTTT	CASSIGTPNPSGNTIYF
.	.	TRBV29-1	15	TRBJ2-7	TGCAGCGTTGAACTTAGAGCGACGAGCTCCTACGAGCAGTACTTC	CSVELRATSSYEQYF
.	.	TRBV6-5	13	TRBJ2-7	TGTGCCAGCAGTTACGTTTTCTCCGACGAGCAGTACTTC	CASSYVFSDEQYF
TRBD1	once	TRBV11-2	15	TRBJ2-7	TGTGCCAGCAGCTTTTCCGGGACAGGCCGGTTCGAGCAGTACTTC	CASSFSGTGRFEQYF
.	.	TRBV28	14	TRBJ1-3	TGTGCCAGCAGTTCGGCGATCTCTGGAAACACCATATATTTT	CASSSAISGNTIYF
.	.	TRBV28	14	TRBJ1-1	TGTGCCAGCAGTCCCCCCTTCGGGAACACTGAAGCTTTCTTT	CASSPPFGNTEAFF
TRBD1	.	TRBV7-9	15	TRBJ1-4	TGTGCCAGCAGCGTGATGCGGACAGGGGATGAAAAACTGTTTTTT	CASSVMRTGDEKLFF
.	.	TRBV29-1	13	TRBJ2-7	TGCAGCGTTTTAGGGAAGGGGAGCTACGAGCAGTACTTC	CSVLGKGSYEQYF